These 31 T cell receptor beta chains came from one sample sequenced in a study of blood T cell repertoires in COVID-19 (dated by TCRdb to 2019 to 2021). To prepare the library, the immunoSEQ multiplex PCR assay was applied. In TCRdb, the immuneACCESS table is reduced to in-frame sequences with V and J assigned. These tables do not hold every clone; where another copy was compared, an unresolved V gene accounts for under half, and the others remain unexplained. For this sample there are about 140,000 clones; roughly 79% appear just once. The ten largest clones capture roughly 2.9% of the sample. The specimen was PBMCs or T cells enriched from blood (not recorded which). These receptors came from a woman aged 45-59 years who had recovered from COVID-19.

The gene calls are TRBV21-1 and TRBJ2-2; the table names TRBD2, a call not compared with the DNA. TRBV21-1 represents a pseudogene. This CDR3 region has 17 residues. CDR3 loop: CASSKGRPSRRTGELFF. CDR3 coding DNA: TGTGCCAGCAGCAAAGGGAGGCCATCCCGACGCACCGGGGAGCTGTTTTTT.

This chain uses TRBV6-5 with TRBJ1-1; the D is unclear. Trimming left V 8 bases short and J 6 bases short, with 19 bases between. This CDR3 has 14 residues. The germline CDR1 and CDR2 sequences are MNHEY and SVGAGI. In DNA, the CDR3 is TGTGCCAGCGTCCTACCCGCGGGGAGATCTGAAGCTTTCTTT. Protein sequence: CASVLPAGRSEAFF.

The chain links TRBV5-1 to TRBJ1-1; TRBD1 matches at 7 bases. The V gene end was trimmed by 4 bases and the J gene end by 8 bases; junction bases not matched to a gene: 11. The CDR3 extends over 14 amino acids. Germline loops: CDR1 SGHRS, CDR2 YFSETQ. The CDR3 nucleotides are TGCGCCAGCAGCCGCCACAGGGGCGCACCGGAAGCTTTCTTT. Protein sequence: CASSRHRGAPEAFF.

The CDR3 sequence is CASSPPPADTQYF. The CDR3 nucleotides are TGTGCCAGCAGCCCACCACCGGCAGATACGCAGTATTTT. The chain recombines TRBV11-2 with TRBJ2-3, with D unclear. The germline gives CDR1 SGHAT, CDR2 FQNNGV. V was clipped by 5 bases and J by 4 bases, with 10 bases between them. The CDR3 has 13 amino acids.

J is TRBJ2-6 and V is TRBV14, with TRBD2 as a possible D gene (6 bases). V was pared by 0 bases and J by 0 bases, with 21 bases between. CDR3 length: 21 amino acids. Germline V lookup: CDR1 SGHDN, CDR2 FVKESK. The CDR3 spells CASSQDLALSALFSGANVLTF. The CDR3, as DNA: TGTGCCAGCAGCCAAGATCTAGCGTTATCGGCCCTGTTCTCTGGGGCCAACGTCCTGACTTTC.

A single count supports this clone. The chain couples TRBV6-1 to TRBJ1-2; D remains ambiguous. Germline CDR1 reads MNHNS; CDR2 reads SASEGT. The CDR3 contains 17 residues. Trimming shortened V by 0 bases and J by 4 bases, and 18 bases separated the two germline ends. The CDR3 DNA reads TGTGCCAGCAGTGAAGCGCGGAGGGTCCTGAGATCCTATGGCTACACCTTC. Translating gives CASSEARRVLRSYGYTF.

The chain uses TRBV7-6 and TRBJ1-3; D not resolved. The CDR3 covers 14 residues. Germline V lookup: CDR1 SGHVS, CDR2 FNYEAQ. V was trimmed by 5 bases and J by 4 bases, leaving 12 bases between them. The CDR3 spells CASSTAGYGNTIYF. The CDR3 nucleotides are TGTGCCAGCAGCACCGCGGGGTACGGAAACACCATATATTTT.

The V gene is TRBV3-1 (or the pseudogene TRBV3-2), the J gene TRBJ1-5; D is ambiguous. The V gene's germline CDR1 is LGHDT and CDR2 YNNKEL (reference sequence). The germline V and J ends were trimmed by 5 bases and 2 bases, with 13 bases remaining between them. CDR3 length: 15 amino acids. The CDR3 reads CASSKVEEGNQPQHF. The CDR3 DNA reads as TGTGCCAGCAGCAAAGTGGAGGAGGGCAATCAGCCCCAGCATTTT.

The genes are TRBV6-5 and TRBJ1-1; D may be TRBD1 (6 bases). The CDR3 has 15 residues. Germline V lookup: CDR1 MNHEY, CDR2 SVGAGI. V was cut by 7 bases and J by 3 bases, with 18 bases left in between. The CDR3 region has the DNA TGTGCCAGCATTAAATCAGGGAAGGGGGACACTGAAGCTTTCTTT. It is translated as CASIKSGKGDTEAFF.

This chain connects TRBV7-8 to TRBJ1-5; the match to TRBD1 covers 10 bases. Germline-derived CDR1 and CDR2 are SGHVS and FQNEAQ. Trimming cost V 3 bases and J 2 bases; bases outside gene matches: 7. This CDR3 comprises 17 residues. Here the CDR3 reads CASSFPGQGSGNQPQHF. CDR3 DNA sequence: TGTGCCAGCAGCTTCCCGGGACAGGGGTCCGGCAATCAGCCCCAGCATTTT.

In its sample, this clone was seen once. The chain is built from TRBV19 and TRBJ1-5; the D gene is possibly TRBD1 (5 bases). The CDR3 runs to 14 residues. V shed 3 bases and J shed 7 bases, with 13 bases lying between them. Germline-derived CDR1 and CDR2 are LNHDA and SQIVND (reference sequence). The CDR3 nucleotides read TGTGCCAGTAGTATGGGAGTTCGGGGGCAGCCCCAGCATTTT. This encodes CASSMGVRGQPQHF.

This chain joins TRBV19 and TRBJ2-2; 7 bases align to TRBD1. Germline CDR1 is LNHDA and CDR2 is SQIVND (reference sequence). The CDR3 is 15 amino acids. J lost 4 bases, V lost 5 bases, and 7 bases had no gene match. The CDR3 coding sequence is TGTGCCAGTAGTTCAGGGGGTAGGGGCACCGGGGAGCTGTTTTTT. This translates into CASSSGGRGTGELFF.

This clone was seen once. This chain connects TRBV28 to TRBJ2-1; 12 bases agree with TRBD2. This CDR3 is built from 16 residues. CDR1 and CDR2 (germline): MDHEN, SYDVKM. V lost 4 bases and J lost 8; bases outside the gene matches: 9. CDR3 in amino acids: CASSSSSGRASDEQFF. CDR3 DNA sequence: TGTGCCAGCAGTTCCTCTAGCGGGAGGGCCTCAGATGAGCAGTTCTTC.

The chain uses TRBV6-6 and TRBJ2-3; 7 bases fit TRBD2. The CDR3 has 15 amino acids. In germline, CDR1 is MNHNY, CDR2 SVGAGI (reference sequence). Trimming removed 3 bases from V and 5 bases from J; junction bases left unmatched: 8. Here the CDR3 DNA reads TGTGCCAGCAGTTATGTGGGAGGGCCTAGAGATACGCAGTATTTT. It specifies CASSYVGGPRDTQYF.

This clone has a single count. The chain links TRBV11-3 to TRBJ1-1, with 7 bases that match TRBD1. The germline gives CDR1 SGHNT, CDR2 YENEEA. The CDR3 contains 15 residues. The V and J ends lost 5 bases and 2 bases, in that order; junction bases with no gene match: 8. Written as DNA, the CDR3 is TGTGCCAGCAGCCCAACGACAGGGCGAAACACTGAAGCTTTCTTT. Translating gives CASSPTTGRNTEAFF.

This chain uses TRBV11-1 with TRBJ2-3; tentative D call: TRBD2 (5 bases). The CDR3 runs 15 residues. Trimming pared 6 bases from V and 2 bases from J, leaving 15 bases between. CDR1 and CDR2 (germline): SGHAT, FQDESV (reference sequence). CDR3 in DNA: TGTGCCAGCAGTCCGCGGGTCCCCAACACAGATACGCAGTATTTT. Amino acids: CASSPRVPNTDTQYF.

J is TRBJ2-7 and V is TRBV19; TRBD2 aligns across 10 bases. Germline CDR1 reads LNHDA; CDR2 reads SQIVND (reference sequence). The CDR3 is made up of 16 amino acids. The J segment lost 2 bases and the V segment lost 3 bases, leaving 7 bases of the junction unmatched. The CDR3 spells CASSIQLAGTTYEQYF. Written as DNA, the CDR3 is TGTGCCAGTAGTATTCAACTAGCGGGGACCACCTACGAGCAGTACTTC.

The CDR3 nucleotides read TGTGCCACCAGTGATATCCCGGGTGGGACAGGGGCCACCGGGGAGCTGTTTTTT. Protein sequence: CATSDIPGGTGATGELFF. The genes are TRBV24-1 and TRBJ2-2, with TRBD1 matching 10 bases. The J segment lost 4 bases and the V segment lost 3 bases, leaving 10 bases of the junction unmatched. Germline V gene sequence: CDR1 KGHDR, CDR2 SFDVKD. The CDR3 extends over 18 amino acids.

This clone is deemed medium-sized. The V and J genes are TRBV7-2 and TRBJ1-5; the D is unclear. The CDR3 has 17 amino acids. The V gene lost 0 bases and the J gene lost 4 bases, with 16 bases spanning the gap. Germline CDR1 and CDR2: SGHTA and FQGNSA. The CDR3 DNA follows: TGTGCCAGCAGCTTAGCGTCGTCGGGGTTGGCGAATCAGCCCCAGCATTTT. It yields the protein CASSLASSGLANQPQHF.

The rearrangement joins TRBV13 to TRBJ2-2; tentatively, D is TRBD1 (5 bases). Germline-derived CDR1 and CDR2 are PRHDT and FYEKMQ (reference sequence). Trimming cost V 2 bases and J 6 bases, with 13 bases left between them. The CDR3 spans 15 residues. The CDR3 region is CASSLSQGIPGELFF. DNA for the CDR3: TGTGCCAGCAGCTTATCTCAGGGTATCCCCGGGGAGCTGTTTTTT.

In this sample, this clone turned up a few times. The chain combines TRBV7-8 with TRBJ1-1; 9 nucleotides match TRBD1. V shed 1 base, J shed 13 bases, and the junction held 7 bases outside the gene matches. The CDR3 totals 13 residues. Germline V CDR1 and CDR2: SGHVS, FQNEAQ. In DNA form, the CDR3 reads TGTGCCAGCAGCTTAGGAAAGGGGACAGGGATTTTCTTT. Its translation is CASSLGKGTGIFF.

This clone was seen more than once but under ten times. The rearrangement uses TRBV7-2 and TRBJ2-1; 8 nucleotides agree with TRBD2. The CDR3 has 17 residues. V lost 5 bases and J lost 0; bases outside the gene matches: 9. Germline loops: CDR1 SGHTA, CDR2 FQGNSA. For the CDR3, the DNA is TGTGCCAGCAGCCTTAACAGCGGGAGAAGCTCCTACAATGAGCAGTTCTTC. Amino acid sequence: CASSLNSGRSSYNEQFF.

The chain has TRBV18 and TRBJ2-4; 9 positions agree with TRBD1. The CDR3 has 11 amino acids. V lost 4 bases, J lost 16 bases, and 5 bases stayed unmatched. Germline loops: CDR1 KGHSH, CDR2 LQKENI. The CDR3 protein is CASSQGQGLYF. CDR3 DNA: TGTGCCAGCTCACAGGGACAGGGCTTATACTTC.

In this sample, this clone turned up a few times. The chain links TRBV2 to TRBJ1-5, with 9 bases that match TRBD1. Trimming at V came to 3 bases and at J to 7 bases, leaving 4 bases not matched to a gene. The CDR3 runs 14 residues. From germline, CDR1 is SNHLY and CDR2 FYNNEI. CDR3 nucleotide sequence: TGTGCCAGCAGTGAGGACAGGGGTTGGCAGCCCCAGCATTTT. This sequence encodes CASSEDRGWQPQHF.

This clone is a singleton in its sample. The chain is built from TRBV25-1 and TRBJ2-7; D perhaps matches TRBD2 (6 bases). The V gene lost 2 bases and the J gene lost 1 base, with 9 bases spanning the gap. The CDR3 has 14 amino acids. Germline CDR1 and CDR2: MGHDK and SYGVNS. The CDR3 nucleotides read TGTGCCAGCAGTGAAAATGGGGGGTCCTACGAGCAGTACTTC. Protein: CASSENGGSYEQYF.

The gene calls are TRBV19 and TRBJ1-2, with unresolved D. Trimming took 3 bases from V and 4 from J, leaving 15 bases between them. The germline V gene has CDR1 LNHDA and CDR2 SQIVND (reference sequence). The CDR3 has 15 residues. CDR3 coding DNA: TGTGCCAGTAGTATGCCGGAGGCTCGGGGCTATGGCTACACCTTC. Translation: CASSMPEARGYGYTF.

The chain has TRBV10-3 and TRBJ1-6; maybe TRBD1 (5 bases). Germline assignment: CDR1 ENHRY and CDR2 SYGVKD. The V end was cut by 10 bases, the J end by 8 bases, with 21 bases between. This CDR3 region has 15 residues. In DNA form, the CDR3 reads TGTGCCACCGGAGGGGCAGGAGGTGGATATTCACCCCTCCACTTT. Translating it yields CATGGAGGGYSPLHF.

V gene TRBV9 combines with J gene TRBJ1-2; the D gene is possibly TRBD1 (6 bases). The germline V and J ends were trimmed by 4 bases and 8 bases, with 15 bases remaining between them. Germline-derived CDR1 and CDR2 are SGDLS and YYNGEE. This CDR3 comprises 13 residues. CDR3 region: CASSPRGTSGYTF. CDR3 nucleotide sequence: TGTGCCAGCAGCCCAAGGGGGACATCCGGCTACACCTTC.

The V gene is TRBV18, the J gene TRBJ1-1; 11 nucleotides align to TRBD1. Germline CDR1 reads KGHSH; CDR2 reads LQKENI. This CDR3 has 14 residues. J gave up 5 bases and V 3 bases, and 2 bases lay outside the gene matches. CDR3 in DNA: TGTGCCAGCTCACCCGGGACAGGGGGAACTGAAGCTTTCTTT. Amino acids: CASSPGTGGTEAFF.

V usage is TRBV5-6 and J usage is TRBJ2-3; possibly TRBD1 for D (5 bases). This CDR3 spans 15 amino acids. Germline lookup yields CDR1 SGHDT and CDR2 YYEEEE. The V end lost 1 base, the J end lost 2 bases, and 11 bases lay between the germline ends. The CDR3 loop is CASSLLVGLTDTQYF. CDR3 in DNA: TGTGCCAGCAGCTTGCTGGTGGGGCTCACAGATACGCAGTATTTT.

This clone was detected a few times. The rearrangement links TRBV9 to TRBJ2-4; TRBD1 aligns across 11 bases. V trimming: 0 bases; J trimming: 1 base; junction bases outside the gene matches: 12. CDR1 SGDLS and CDR2 YYNGEE come from the germline V gene. The CDR3 covers 20 residues. As DNA, the CDR3 is TGTGCCAGCAGCGTAGCTTTCCGGGACAGGGGGACTAAGGCCAAAAACATTCAGTACTTC. Its protein product is CASSVAFRDRGTKAKNIQYF.